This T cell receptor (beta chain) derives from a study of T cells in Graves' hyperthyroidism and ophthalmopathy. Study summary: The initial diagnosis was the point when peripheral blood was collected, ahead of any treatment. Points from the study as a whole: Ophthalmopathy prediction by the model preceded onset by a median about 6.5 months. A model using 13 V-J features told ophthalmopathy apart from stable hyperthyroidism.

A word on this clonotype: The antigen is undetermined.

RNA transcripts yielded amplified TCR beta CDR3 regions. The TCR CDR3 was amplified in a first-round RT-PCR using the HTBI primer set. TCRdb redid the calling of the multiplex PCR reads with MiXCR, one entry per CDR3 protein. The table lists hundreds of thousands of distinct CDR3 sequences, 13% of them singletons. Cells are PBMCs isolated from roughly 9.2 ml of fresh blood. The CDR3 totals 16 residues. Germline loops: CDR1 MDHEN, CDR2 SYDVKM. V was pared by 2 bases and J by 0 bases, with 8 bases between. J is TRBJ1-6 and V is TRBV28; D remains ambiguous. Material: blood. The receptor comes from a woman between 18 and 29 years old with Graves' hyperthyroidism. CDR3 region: CASSLVPSSYNSPLHF. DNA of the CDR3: TGTGCCAGCAGTTTAGTCCCAAGCTCCTATAATTCACCCCTCCACTTT. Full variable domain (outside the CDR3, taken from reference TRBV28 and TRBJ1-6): DVKVTQSSRYLVKRTGEKVFLECVQDMDHENMFWYRQDPGLGLRLIYFSYDVKMKEKGDIPEGYSVSREKKERFSLILESASTNQTSMYLCASSLVPSSYNSPLHFGNGTRLTVT.